Reported below is one TCR beta chain. The antigen is not known. This beta chain is a stray read from a library made for alpha chains; its abundance is not meaningful. Semi-nested PCR with Nested Universal Primer A followed constant-region reverse priming of full-length variable regions. One entry per CDR3 protein results from TCRdb running MiXCR on the 5' RACE reads. This repertoire shows about 180 distinct CDR3 sequences, roughly 95% found once; its top ten account for 10% to 12%. This CDR3 is built from 14 residues. Germline V lookup: CDR1 DFQATT, CDR2 SNEGSKA (reference sequence). V gave up 0 bases and J gave up 11 bases, with 19 bases separating them. General study findings and limits: The larger-cohort validation was restricted to a single TCR beta V-J rearrangement rather than whole repertoires.

This chain links TRBV20-1 with TRBJ1-1; possibly TRBD1 for D (5 bases). The specimen was naive CD4+ T cells sorted from blood. The sample's subset: naive CD4+ T cells, CD4+CD45RA+CD25-. This TCR was recovered from a female donor with breast cancer. CDR3 protein: CSARDVIGGLRAFF. In DNA, the CDR3 is TGCAGTGCTAGAGATGTGATCGGGGGATTAAGGGCTTTCTTT.